These 12 T cell receptor beta chains originate from one sample sequenced in a study of CXCR3-negative and CXCR3-positive naive CD8 T cells. 5' RACE with UMI labels generated the TRB cDNA libraries. No DNA is given; TCRdb re-called the 5' RACE reads and lists each CDR3 protein once. The table lists roughly 100,000 distinct CDR3 sequences. Sequences were obtained from naive CXCR3- CD8+ T cells from blood. Stated subset: CD45RO-CCR7+CD27+CD95- naive CD8+ T cells lacking CXCR3 (TNR3-). Every receptor here comes from a human donor in good health. Some clones in this sample may be carry-over from other donors' samples.

The V call is TRBV4-3, the J call TRBJ1-4. Germline values: CDR1 LGHNA, CDR2 YSLEER. This CDR3 contains 16 residues. The CDR3 here is CASSQAGGGVGEKLFF.

The rearrangement joins TRBV10-3 to TRBJ2-1; TCRdb's D call, TRBD2, is unchecked because there is no DNA. From germline, CDR1 is ENHRY and CDR2 SYGVKD. CDR3 length: 16 amino acids. This CDR3 reads CAISESLAGADNEQFF.

The chain carries TRBV20-1 and TRBJ2-3; TCRdb's D call of TRBD2 is untestable without DNA. The CDR3 has 15 amino acids. Germline CDR1 DFQATT, CDR2 SNEGSKA (reference sequence). This CDR3 is CSARGLSGGPDTQYF.

The V gene is TRBV9, the J gene TRBJ1-1; no DNA is available, so the TRBD1 call from TCRdb remains unchecked. This CDR3 has 14 residues. Per the germline V gene, CDR1 is SGDLS and CDR2 is YYNGEE. The CDR3 here is CASSPLGGVTEAFF.

The chain combines TRBV29-1 with TRBJ2-3; the D call of TRBD1 rests on TCRdb alone, since no DNA is present to check it. This CDR3 has 14 amino acids. Germline V CDR1 and CDR2: SQVTM, ANQGSEA. This chain's CDR3 is CSVEDHRETDTQYF.

The chain is built from TRBV25-1 and TRBJ2-7. The CDR3 length is 11 residues. Germline CDR1 and CDR2: MGHDK and SYGVNS. The CDR3 reads CASSAYYEQYF.

The chain links TRBV4-2 to TRBJ2-3; as DNA is missing, the TRBD1 call by TCRdb cannot be tested. The germline V gene has CDR1 LGHNA and CDR2 YNFKEQ. This CDR3 region has 17 residues. This CDR3 is CASSQVRGGRGTDTQYF.

This sequence joins TRBV29-1 and TRBJ1-3; the TCRdb D gene call, TRBD1, has no DNA to confirm it. CDR1 is SQVTM and CDR2 is ANQGSEA in the germline V gene. This CDR3 contains 14 residues. The CDR3 sequence is CSVGSGLNGNTIYF. The complete variable domain, with remaining parts taken from reference TRBV29-1 and TRBJ1-3, reads SAVISQKPSRDICQRGTSLTIQCQVDSQVTMMFWYRQQPGQSLTLIATANQGSEATYESGFVIDKFPISRPNLTFSTLTVSNMSPEDSSIYLCSVGSGLNGNTIYFGEGSWLTVV.

V is TRBV20-1 and J is TRBJ2-2. Germline V gene data show CDR1 as DFQATT and CDR2 as SNEGSKA (reference sequence). The CDR3 extends over 13 amino acids. The CDR3 sequence is CSASGENTGELFF.

The chain has TRBV6-5 and TRBJ2-1; the D call from TCRdb, TRBD2, cannot be confirmed without DNA. The germline V gene has CDR1 MNHEY and CDR2 SVGAGI. This CDR3 region has 17 residues. The CDR3 sequence is CASSTHAGLAGGNEQFF.

The chain uses TRBV11-2 and TRBJ2-1; TCRdb gives TRBD1 as the D gene, but with no DNA this cannot be confirmed. Germline assignment: CDR1 SGHAT and CDR2 FQNNGV. The CDR3 extends over 19 amino acids. The chain's CDR3 is CASSQDSSVGDRKDNEQFF. Drawing the rest from reference TRBV11-2 and TRBJ2-1, the complete variable domain is EAGVAQSPRYKIIEKRQSVAFWCNPISGHATLYWYQQILGQGPKLLIQFQNNGVVDDSQLPKDRFSAERLKGVDSTLKIQPAKLEDSAVYLCASSQDSSVGDRKDNEQFFGPGTRLTVL.

The chain uses TRBV29-1 and TRBJ2-2. The CDR3 is 16 amino acids. The germline V gene encodes CDR1 SQVTM and CDR2 ANQGSEA. CDR3: CSVEEVKDANTGELFF.